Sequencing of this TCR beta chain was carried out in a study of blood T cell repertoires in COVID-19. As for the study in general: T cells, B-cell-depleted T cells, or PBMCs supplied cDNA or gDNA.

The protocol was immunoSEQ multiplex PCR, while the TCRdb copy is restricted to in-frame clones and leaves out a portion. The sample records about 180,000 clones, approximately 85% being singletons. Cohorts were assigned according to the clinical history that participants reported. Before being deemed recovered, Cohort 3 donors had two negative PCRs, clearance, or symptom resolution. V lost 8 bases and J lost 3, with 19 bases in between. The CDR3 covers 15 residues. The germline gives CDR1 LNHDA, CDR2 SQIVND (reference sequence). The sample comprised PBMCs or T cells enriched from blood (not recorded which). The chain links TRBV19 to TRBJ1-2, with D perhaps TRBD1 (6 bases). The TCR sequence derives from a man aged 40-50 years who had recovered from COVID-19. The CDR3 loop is CASGSPGHMYYGYTF. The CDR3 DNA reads TGTGCCAGTGGATCCCCGGGACATATGTACTATGGCTACACCTTC.